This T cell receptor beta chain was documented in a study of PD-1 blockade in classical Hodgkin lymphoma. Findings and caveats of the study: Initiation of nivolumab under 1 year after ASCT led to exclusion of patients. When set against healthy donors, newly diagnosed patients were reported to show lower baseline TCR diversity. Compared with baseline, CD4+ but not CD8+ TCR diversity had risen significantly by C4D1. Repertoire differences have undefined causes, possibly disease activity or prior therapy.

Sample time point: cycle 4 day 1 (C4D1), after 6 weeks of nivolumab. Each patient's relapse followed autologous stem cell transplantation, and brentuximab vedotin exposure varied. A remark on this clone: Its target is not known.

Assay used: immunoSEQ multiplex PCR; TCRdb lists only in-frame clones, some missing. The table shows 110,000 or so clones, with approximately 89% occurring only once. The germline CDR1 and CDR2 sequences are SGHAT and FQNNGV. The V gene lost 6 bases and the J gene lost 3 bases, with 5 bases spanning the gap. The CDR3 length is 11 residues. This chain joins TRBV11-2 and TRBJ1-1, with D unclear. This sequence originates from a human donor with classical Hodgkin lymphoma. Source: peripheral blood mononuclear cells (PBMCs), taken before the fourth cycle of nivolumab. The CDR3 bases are TGTGCCAGCAGAGAATACACTGAAGCTTTCTTT. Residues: CASREYTEAFF.